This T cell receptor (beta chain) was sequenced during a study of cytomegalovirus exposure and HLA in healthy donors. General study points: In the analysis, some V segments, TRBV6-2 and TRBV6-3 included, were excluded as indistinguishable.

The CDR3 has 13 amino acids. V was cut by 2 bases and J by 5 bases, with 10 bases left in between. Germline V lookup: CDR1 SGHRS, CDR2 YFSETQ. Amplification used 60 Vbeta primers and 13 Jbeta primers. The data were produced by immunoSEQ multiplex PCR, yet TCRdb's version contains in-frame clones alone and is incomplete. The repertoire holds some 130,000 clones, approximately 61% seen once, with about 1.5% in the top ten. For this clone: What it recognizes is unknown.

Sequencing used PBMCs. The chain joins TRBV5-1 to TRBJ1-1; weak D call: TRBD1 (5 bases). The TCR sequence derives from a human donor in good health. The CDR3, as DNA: TGCGCCAGCAGCTTAACGGGGGAGACTGAAGCTTTCTTT. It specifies CASSLTGETEAFF.